The 21 T cell receptor beta chains listed next were all sequenced from one sample in a study of early T cells in non-severe SARS-CoV-2 infection. TCRdb independently ran MiXCR on the 5' RACE reads; one entry per CDR3 protein. The sample includes about 21,000 distinct CDR3 sequences, 4% of them seen just once. The specimen sequenced was whole blood. Receptors were obtained from an adult who was a healthcare worker with PCR-confirmed SARS-CoV-2 infection or an uninfected control (not recorded which).

This clonotype has at least ten counts. J is TRBJ2-3 and V is TRBV29-1; D is ambiguous. The CDR3 sequence is 16 residues long. V shed 2 bases and J shed 2 bases, with 17 bases lying between them. Germline V CDR1 and CDR2: SQVTM, ANQGSEA. CDR3 amino acids: CSVETEPDLYTDTQYF. CDR3 in DNA: TGCAGCGTTGAAACGGAGCCTGACCTCTACACAGATACGCAGTATTTT.

This clonotype was observed at least ten times. This chain links TRBV9 with TRBJ2-7; either TRBD1 or TRBD2 may supply D (5 bases each). Germline V CDR1 and CDR2: SGDLS, YYNGEE. The CDR3 sequence is 15 residues long. V was pared by 4 bases and J by 0 bases, with 14 bases between. The CDR3 DNA is TGTGCCAGCAGCCCACAGACGGGGCCCTCCTACGAGCAGTACTTC. This codes for CASSPQTGPSYEQYF.

This clonotype occurred a few times. The chain has TRBV20-1 and TRBJ2-1, with D possibly TRBD1 on 6 matching bases. The V gene's germline CDR1 is DFQATT and CDR2 SNEGSKA (reference sequence). CDR3 length equals 16 residues. The V and J ends lost 1 base and 0 bases respectively, with 13 bases between them. The CDR3 here is CSARATTGSSYNEQFF. The CDR3 nucleotides are TGCAGTGCTAGAGCAACGACAGGAAGCTCCTACAATGAGCAGTTCTTC.

This clonotype was recorded at least ten times. The chain links TRBV5-4 to TRBJ1-1; maybe TRBD1 (5 bases). The V end was cut by 4 bases, the J end by 3 bases, with 16 bases between. The length of the CDR3 is 15 residues. Per the germline V gene, CDR1 is SGHNT and CDR2 is YYREEE (reference sequence). CDR3 coding DNA: TGTGCCAGCAGCCCCCGTGGGGGGAGGGACACTGAAGCTTTCTTT. This codes for CASSPRGGRDTEAFF.

There are many counts of this clonotype. The chain employs TRBV6-1 and TRBJ1-1; no clear D. CDR3 length equals 14 residues. The V end was cut by 3 bases, the J end by 0 bases, with 8 bases between. Germline V CDR1 and CDR2: MNHNS, SASEGT. In DNA, the CDR3 is TGTGCCAGCAGTGATAATCAATTGAACACTGAAGCTTTCTTT. It specifies CASSDNQLNTEAFF.

A few counts support this clonotype. This chain links TRBV2 with TRBJ1-1; D unclear. Germline CDR1 SNHLY, CDR2 FYNNEI. V lost 3 bases, J lost 10 bases, and 21 bases lay in between. CDR3 length equals 15 residues. This CDR3 reads CASSDSLDIAPRAFF. The CDR3 coding sequence is TGTGCCAGCAGTGATTCATTAGACATCGCCCCACGAGCTTTCTTT.

This clonotype was seen a handful of times. The chain carries TRBV30 and TRBJ2-1; perhaps D is TRBD1 or TRBD2 (7 bases each). Trimming took off 4 bases at V and 7 bases at J, with 11 bases between the two ends. The CDR3 extends over 12 amino acids. Germline values: CDR1 GTSNPN, CDR2 SVGIG (reference sequence). CDR3 nucleotide sequence: TGTGCCTGGACAGGGGGAGGGAATGAGCAGTTCTTC. Protein: CAWTGGGNEQFF.

The table lists this clonotype with a few counts. The CDR3 protein is CASSYSKGESSYEQYF. The CDR3 nucleotides read TGTGCCAGCAGTTACTCGAAGGGGGAGAGCTCCTACGAGCAGTACTTC. The V call is TRBV6-6, the J call TRBJ2-7, with D perhaps matching TRBD1 (6 bases). This CDR3 region has 16 residues. Germline CDR1 MNHNY, CDR2 SVGAGI (reference sequence). V gave up 0 bases and J gave up 0 bases, with 12 bases separating them.

This clonotype showed up just a few times. A junction boundary mismatches the germline segment, possibly from a read error. The chain is built from TRBV7-7 and TRBJ2-5; TRBD1 matches 8 bases. This CDR3 comprises 15 residues. Germline-derived CDR1 and CDR2 are SSHAT and FNYEAQ (reference sequence). The CDR3 DNA follows: TGTGCTAGCAGCCTCGGGACAGGCAAGGGGGAGACCCAGTACTTC. Amino acids: CASSLGTGKGETQYF.

The chain has TRBV5-1 and TRBJ1-4, with 10 bases that match TRBD1. Trimming took 4 bases from V and 8 from J; bases not matched to a gene: 5. Germline CDR1 and CDR2: SGHRS and YFSETQ. The CDR3 is made up of 14 amino acids. CDR3 coding DNA: TGCGCCAGCAGCACGGACAGGGGGGTAGAAAAACTGTTTTTT. It specifies CASSTDRGVEKLFF. The entire variable domain, with the rest obtained from reference TRBV5-1 and TRBJ1-4, is as follows: KAGVTQTPRYLIKTRGQQVTLSCSPISGHRSVSWYQQTPGQGLQFLFEYFSETQRNKGNFPGRFSGRQFSNSRSEMNVSTLELGDSALYLCASSTDRGVEKLFFGSGTQLSVL.

This clonotype turned up a few times. This may be a read error, as it is one base from a much larger clone. The rearrangement links TRBV10-3 to TRBJ2-7, with no clear D. There are 17 residues in the CDR3. Deletions cut 4 bases from V and 4 bases from J, with 23 bases between. The V gene's germline CDR1 is ENHRY and CDR2 SYGVKD. This CDR3 is CAISGSSGSGILYEQYF. CDR3 DNA: TGTGCCATCAGTGGCTCATCCGGGTCAGGTATTCTATACGAGCAGTACTTC.

This clonotype was recorded at least ten times. CDR3 sequence: CASSRAREQVNEQFF. DNA for the CDR3: TGTGCCAGTAGTCGGGCCAGAGAACAGGTCAATGAGCAGTTCTTC. The V call is TRBV19, the J call TRBJ2-1; perhaps TRBD1 as D (5 bases). V was cut by 5 bases and J by 6 bases, with 17 bases left in between. The CDR3 sequence is 15 residues long. Germline values: CDR1 LNHDA, CDR2 SQIVND (reference sequence).

This clonotype was counted at least ten times. The chain recombines TRBV9 with TRBJ2-2; D is possibly TRBD2 (6 bases). The V and J ends lost 0 bases and 6 bases respectively, with 15 bases between them. The CDR3 totals 16 residues. Per the germline V gene, CDR1 is SGDLS and CDR2 is YYNGEE. The CDR3 is CASSVASTSLAGELFF. CDR3 coding DNA: TGTGCCAGCAGCGTAGCGTCAACTAGCTTGGCCGGGGAGCTGTTTTTT.

V gene TRBV20-1 combines with J gene TRBJ2-5; 7 bases are a match to TRBD2. CDR3 length: 15 residues. Germline V lookup: CDR1 DFQATT, CDR2 SNEGSKA (reference sequence). Trimming at V came to 6 bases and at J to 1 base, leaving 11 bases not matched to a gene. CDR3 coding DNA: TGCAGTGCCTCCCCTTTAGCGGGCTCCCAAGAGACCCAGTACTTC. Translating gives CSASPLAGSQETQYF.

This clonotype is termed medium-sized. V usage is TRBV20-1 and J usage is TRBJ2-5, with TRBD2 matching 10 bases. The germline V gene has CDR1 DFQATT and CDR2 SNEGSKA (reference sequence). With 5 bases clipped from V and 5 bases from J, the junction kept 8 bases outside the gene matches. The CDR3 runs to 14 residues. The CDR3 reads CSASSGGGGETQYF. In DNA form, the CDR3 reads TGCAGTGCTTCTAGCGGGGGCGGCGGGGAGACCCAGTACTTC.

Ten or more counts support this clonotype. V is TRBV5-1 and J is TRBJ1-1; 10 bases line up with TRBD1. This CDR3 has 14 amino acids. The J segment lost 7 bases and the V segment lost 0 bases, leaving 3 bases of the junction unmatched. CDR1 is SGHRS, CDR2 YFSETQ, per germline. CDR3 sequence reads: CASSLGDRGDEAFF. CDR3 nucleotides: TGCGCCAGCAGCTTGGGGGACAGGGGTGATGAAGCTTTCTTT.

The CDR3, as DNA: TGTGCCATCAGTGTCATGGGGGATGAGCAGTTCTTC. Encoded protein: CAISVMGDEQFF. This chain uses TRBV10-3 with TRBJ2-1, with D possibly called TRBD1 or TRBD2 (5 bases each). Germline CDR1 is ENHRY and CDR2 is SYGVKD. The CDR3 has 12 residues. The germline V and J ends were trimmed by 4 bases and 8 bases, with 9 bases remaining between them.

The chain combines TRBV27 with TRBJ2-7; 10 bases map to TRBD2. The CDR3 extends over 13 amino acids. Trimming removed 5 bases from V and 3 bases from J; junction bases left unmatched: 1. Per germline, CDR1 MNHEY and CDR2 SMNVEV (reference sequence). The CDR3 loop is CASSPSGSYEQYF. CDR3 in DNA: TGTGCCAGCAGTCCTAGCGGGAGCTACGAGCAGTACTTC.

This clonotype was seen at least ten times. CDR3 bases: TGTGCCAGCAGCTTAGGACAGGGGGCGTACAATGAGCAGTTCTTC. It is translated as CASSLGQGAYNEQFF. The chain is built from TRBV7-9 and TRBJ2-1, with TRBD1 matching over 10 bases. Germline CDR1 and CDR2: SEHNR and FQNEAQ (reference sequence). J was trimmed by 4 bases and V by 1 base; bases with no gene match: 1. This CDR3 comprises 15 residues.

This clonotype was seen many times. V gene TRBV6-5 combines with J gene TRBJ1-4, with D unresolved. The CDR3 spans 16 residues. Trimming took 5 bases from V and 1 from J, leaving 14 bases between them. Germline V gene data show CDR1 as MNHEY and CDR2 as SVGAGI. The CDR3 DNA follows: TGTGCCAGCAGTACTGGGCGACACCTAACTAATGAAAAACTGTTTTTT. It translates to CASSTGRHLTNEKLFF.

This clonotype was seen at least ten times. This rearrangement joins TRBV5-4 to TRBJ2-3; D is possibly TRBD2 (6 bases). Trimming removed 1 base from V and 3 bases from J, with 12 bases in between. Germline V gene data show CDR1 as SGHNT and CDR2 as YYREEE (reference sequence). The CDR3 loop spans 15 amino acids. This chain's CDR3 is CASSLPGVATDTQYF. CDR3 DNA sequence: TGTGCCAGCAGCTTGCCGGGGGTTGCGACAGATACGCAGTATTTT. Variable domain in full (rest from reference TRBV5-4 and TRBJ2-3): ETGVTQSPTHLIKTRGQQVTLRCSSQSGHNTVSWYQQALGQGPQFIFQYYREEENGRGNFPPRFSGLQFPNYSSELNVNALELDDSALYLCASSLPGVATDTQYFGPGTRLTVL.